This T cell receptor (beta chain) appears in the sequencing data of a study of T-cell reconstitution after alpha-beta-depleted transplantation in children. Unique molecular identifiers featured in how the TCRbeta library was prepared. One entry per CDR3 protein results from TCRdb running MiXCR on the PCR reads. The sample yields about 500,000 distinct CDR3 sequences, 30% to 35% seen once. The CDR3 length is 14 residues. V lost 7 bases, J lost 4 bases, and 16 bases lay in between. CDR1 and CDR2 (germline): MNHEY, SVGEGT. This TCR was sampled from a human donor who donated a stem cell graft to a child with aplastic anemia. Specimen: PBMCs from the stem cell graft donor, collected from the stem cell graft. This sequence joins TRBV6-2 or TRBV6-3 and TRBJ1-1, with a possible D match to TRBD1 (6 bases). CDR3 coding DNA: TGTGCCAGCAAAGTCACGACAGGTCGCACTGAAGCTTTCTTT. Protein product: CASKVTTGRTEAFF.